The present T cell receptor (beta chain) was sequenced within a study of cytomegalovirus exposure and HLA in healthy donors. Vbeta (60) and Jbeta (13) primers were used in the PCR. Generated by immunoSEQ multiplex PCR, the TCRdb table keeps only in-frame clones and is missing some. In total, the table holds 100,000 to 150,000 clones. V gave up 5 bases and J gave up 0 bases, with 17 bases separating them. This CDR3 region has 16 residues. Germline-derived CDR1 and CDR2 are MDHEN and SYDVKM. The J gene is TRBJ2-7, the V gene TRBV28; TRBD1 is a possible D gene (6 bases). The receptor comes from a man in his late teens or twenties in good health and CMV-seronegative. The sequenced sample was PBMCs. CDR3 nucleotide sequence: TGTGCCAGCAGTGAAGGGGGAACAGGGCTCTCCTACGAGCAGTACTTC. Residues: CASSEGGTGLSYEQYF.